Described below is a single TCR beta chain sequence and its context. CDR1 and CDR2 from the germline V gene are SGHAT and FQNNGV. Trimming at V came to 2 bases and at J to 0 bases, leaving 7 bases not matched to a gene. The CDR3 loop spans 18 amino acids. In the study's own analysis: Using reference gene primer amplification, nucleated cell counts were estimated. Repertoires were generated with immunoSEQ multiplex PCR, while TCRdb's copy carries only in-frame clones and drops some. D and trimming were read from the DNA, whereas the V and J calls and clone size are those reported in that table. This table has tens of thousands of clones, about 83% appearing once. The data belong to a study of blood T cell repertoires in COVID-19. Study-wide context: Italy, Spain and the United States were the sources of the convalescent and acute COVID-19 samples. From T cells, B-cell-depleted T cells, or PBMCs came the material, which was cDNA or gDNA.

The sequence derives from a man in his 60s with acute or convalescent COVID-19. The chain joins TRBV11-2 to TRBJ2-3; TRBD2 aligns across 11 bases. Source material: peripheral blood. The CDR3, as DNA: TGTGCCAGCAGCTTATACCTAGCGGGGGGCCACAGCACAGATACGCAGTATTTT. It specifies CASSLYLAGGHSTDTQYF.